This T cell receptor (beta chain) appears in the sequencing data of a study of long-term antiretroviral therapy in people with HIV. Researchers report immunoSEQ v3.0 was run at survey level. Data came from immunoSEQ multiplex PCR; TCRdb stores just in-frame clones and leaves some out. The table has roughly 34,000 clones, roughly 94% seen once. Trimming left V 4 bases short and J 8 bases short, with 26 bases between. The CDR3 length is 17 residues. Germline CDR1 is LNHDA and CDR2 is SQIVND (reference sequence). The sequences come from unsorted PBMCs, collected about 5.1 years after starting antiretroviral therapy. This TCR derives from a woman aged 50 to 60 with HIV. The chain recombines TRBV19 with TRBJ1-2, with a tentative D call TRBD1 (5 bases). Here the CDR3 reads CASSKTGTAGVVWGYTF. CDR3 bases: TGTGCCAGTAGTAAGACCGGGACGGCCGGGGTCGTTTGGGGCTACACCTTC.